Shown below are 16 T cell receptor beta chains from a single sample sequenced in a study of cytomegalovirus exposure and HLA in healthy donors. Primers: 60 Vbeta forward and 13 Jbeta reverse. Profiling relied on immunoSEQ multiplex PCR, and the TCRdb table lists in-frame clones only, not all of them. The data contain about 38,000 clones, roughly 89% of them singletons. Sample: PBMCs. The source of these receptors is a woman aged 40 to 55 in good health and CMV-seropositive.

This clone was found a few times. The chain couples TRBV7-8 to TRBJ1-1, with TRBD1 matching over 8 bases. V lost 1 base, J lost 4 bases, and 2 bases stayed unmatched. Germline V gene sequence: CDR1 SGHVS, CDR2 FQNEAQ. This CDR3 has 14 amino acids. The CDR3 DNA reads TGTGCCAGCAGCTTAGGGACAGGGAGCACTGAAGCTTTCTTT. Its protein is CASSLGTGSTEAFF. Based on the CDR3 plus reference TRBV7-8 and TRBJ1-1, the full variable domain is GAGVSQSPRYKVAKRGQDVALRCDPISGHVSLFWYQQALGQGPEFLTYFQNEAQLDKSGLPSDRFFAERPEGSVSTLKIQRTQQEDSAVYLCASSLGTGSTEAFFGQGTRLTVV.

V is TRBV10-1 and J is TRBJ2-7; 7 bases fit TRBD1. The ends lost 0 bases at V and 5 bases at J; junction bases unmatched: 7. The CDR3 contains 15 residues. CDR1 and CDR2 from the germline V gene are WNHNN and SYGVQD (reference sequence). The DNA of the CDR3 is TGCGCCAGCAGTGAGTCGGGACAGAAATCCCACGAGCAGTACTTC. As protein: CASSESGQKSHEQYF.

V gene TRBV30 combines with J gene TRBJ2-5; D uncertain. The CDR3 extends over 11 amino acids. Per germline, CDR1 GTSNPN and CDR2 SVGIG (reference sequence). V shed 4 bases and J shed 4 bases, with 7 bases lying between them. CDR3 in DNA: TGTGCCTGGACCCAGGCAGAGACCCAGTACTTC. Its translation is CAWTQAETQYF.

The chain has TRBV6-6 and TRBJ2-5; D perhaps matches TRBD2 (6 bases). The CDR3 is made up of 14 amino acids. V lost 6 bases to trimming and J lost 9 bases, with 20 bases between them. CDR1 is MNHNY and CDR2 is SVGAGI in the germline V gene (reference sequence). This chain's CDR3 is CASSRAGTSSAQYF. The CDR3 region has the DNA TGTGCCAGCAGCAGGGCGGGGACCTCCTCGGCCCAGTACTTC.

This clone was detected once. The gene calls are TRBV25-1 and TRBJ1-2, with D possibly being TRBD1 (6 bases). The germline gives CDR1 MGHDK, CDR2 SYGVNS. This CDR3 has 11 residues. Trimming took 8 bases from V and 8 from J, leaving 12 bases between them. CDR3 coding DNA: TGTGCCAGCGACACAGGGTCCGGCTACACCTTC. Protein: CASDTGSGYTF.

This clone has only one observation. The genes are TRBV14 and TRBJ1-1; 8 nucleotides agree with TRBD1. Germline V CDR1 and CDR2: SGHDN, FVKESK. Trimming removed 2 bases from V and 5 bases from J; junction bases left unmatched: 1. CDR3 length: 13 amino acids. The CDR3 sequence is CASSQRQGTEAFF. CDR3 DNA: TGTGCCAGCAGCCAACGACAGGGGACTGAAGCTTTCTTT.

CDR3 sequence: CASSPLSSPPPEAFF. The CDR3 DNA reads TGTGCCAGCTCACCTCTATCCTCCCCTCCGCCTGAAGCTTTCTTT. The chain employs TRBV18 and TRBJ1-1; no definite D call. Trimming cost V 3 bases and J 6 bases, with 17 bases left between them. This CDR3 has 15 residues. The V gene's germline CDR1 is KGHSH and CDR2 LQKENI.

The chain has TRBV11-3 and TRBJ2-1, with 9 positions matching TRBD1. Germline values: CDR1 SGHNT, CDR2 YENEEA. The CDR3 loop spans 13 amino acids. V gave up 5 bases and J gave up 12 bases; unmatched junction bases: 8. The CDR3 loop reads CASSPGTGQWQFF. CDR3 in DNA: TGTGCCAGCAGCCCCGGGACAGGGCAGTGGCAGTTCTTC.

This chain uses TRBV7-8 with TRBJ1-6; 7 nucleotides align to TRBD1. The CDR3 runs to 15 residues. The V segment lost 5 bases and the J segment 5 bases; nucleotides outside the gene matches: 6. Germline lookup yields CDR1 SGHVS and CDR2 FQNEAQ. The CDR3 sequence is CASSATGQHNSPLHF. The DNA of the CDR3 is TGTGCCAGCAGCGCTACGGGACAGCATAATTCACCCCTCCACTTT.

V usage is TRBV6-6 and J usage is TRBJ1-1, with 7 nucleotides matching TRBD1. Germline CDR1 is MNHNY and CDR2 is SVGAGI (reference sequence). The CDR3 sequence is 12 residues long. Trimming at V came to 5 bases and at J to 6 bases, leaving 3 bases not matched to a gene. The CDR3 DNA reads TGTGCCAGCAGTCCAGGGGGTTCTGAAGCTTTCTTT. Encoded protein: CASSPGGSEAFF.

The chain couples TRBV6-6 to TRBJ1-4; tentative D call: TRBD1 (5 bases). CDR1 MNHNY and CDR2 SVGAGI come from the germline V gene (reference sequence). V dropped 6 bases and J dropped 3 bases, with 8 bases sitting between them. This CDR3 is built from 13 residues. The CDR3 DNA is TGTGCCAGCAGAACAGGATCTAATGAAAAACTGTTTTTT. Translating it yields CASRTGSNEKLFF.

V usage is TRBV7-8 and J usage is TRBJ2-3; 10 bases map to TRBD1. This CDR3 spans 17 amino acids. Germline CDR1 reads SGHVS; CDR2 reads FQNEAQ. With 1 base clipped from V and 5 bases from J, the junction kept 9 bases outside the gene matches. Here the CDR3 DNA reads TGTGCCAGCAGCTTAGAGGGTGGGACAGGGGAACGAGATACGCAGTATTTT. This sequence encodes CASSLEGGTGERDTQYF. Together with reference TRBV7-8 and TRBJ2-3, the CDR3 gives the full variable domain: GAGVSQSPRYKVAKRGQDVALRCDPISGHVSLFWYQQALGQGPEFLTYFQNEAQLDKSGLPSDRFFAERPEGSVSTLKIQRTQQEDSAVYLCASSLEGGTGERDTQYFGPGTRLTVL.

The V call is TRBV18, the J call TRBJ2-2; tentative D call: TRBD1 (5 bases). Germline lookup yields CDR1 KGHSH and CDR2 LQKENI. Trimming cost V 3 bases and J 7 bases, with 15 bases left between them. The CDR3 sequence is 15 residues long. Written as DNA, the CDR3 is TGTGCCAGCTCACCCCAAGGGCAGGGAATCGGGGAGCTGTTTTTT. This translates into CASSPQGQGIGELFF.

This clone occurred a few times. CDR3 nucleotide sequence: TGTGCCAGCAGTACCGTGACAGTTGATGGCTACACCTTC. It codes for CASSTVTVDGYTF. The rearrangement uses TRBV28 and TRBJ1-2, with D possibly matching TRBD1 (5 bases). V was trimmed by 5 bases and J by 6 bases, leaving 13 bases between them. Germline assignment: CDR1 MDHEN and CDR2 SYDVKM. This CDR3 contains 13 residues.

J is TRBJ2-5 and V is TRBV11-2; no firm D call. Trimming took off 3 bases at V and 3 bases at J, with 8 bases between the two ends. CDR3 size: 13 residues. CDR1 is SGHAT, CDR2 FQNNGV, per germline. The CDR3 region is CASSFGPKETQYF. CDR3 coding DNA: TGTGCCAGCAGCTTCGGTCCCAAAGAGACCCAGTACTTC.

As concerns this clone: This specimen includes other DNA sequences encoding the same CDR3. The chain employs TRBV6-4 and TRBJ2-3; 11 bases align to TRBD2. The CDR3 runs to 15 residues. Germline-derived CDR1 and CDR2 are MRHNA and SNTAGT. Trimming at V came to 0 bases and at J to 4 bases, leaving 0 bases not matched to a gene. CDR3 sequence (DNA): TGTGCCAGCAGTGACTCTAGCGGGGGGGCAGATACGCAGTATTTT. Translation gives CASSDSSGGADTQYF.